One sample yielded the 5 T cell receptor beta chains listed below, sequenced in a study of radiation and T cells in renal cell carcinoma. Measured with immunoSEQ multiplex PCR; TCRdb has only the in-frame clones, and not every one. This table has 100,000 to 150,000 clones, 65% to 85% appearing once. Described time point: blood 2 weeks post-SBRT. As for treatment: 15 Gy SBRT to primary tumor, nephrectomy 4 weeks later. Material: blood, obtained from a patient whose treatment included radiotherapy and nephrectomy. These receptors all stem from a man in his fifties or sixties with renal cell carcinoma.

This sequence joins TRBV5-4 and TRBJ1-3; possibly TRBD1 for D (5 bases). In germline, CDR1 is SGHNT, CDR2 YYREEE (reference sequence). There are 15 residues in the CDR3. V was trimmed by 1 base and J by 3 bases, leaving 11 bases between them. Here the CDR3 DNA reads TGTGCCAGCAGCTTGACAGGATATGATGGAAACACCATATATTTT. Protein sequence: CASSLTGYDGNTIYF.

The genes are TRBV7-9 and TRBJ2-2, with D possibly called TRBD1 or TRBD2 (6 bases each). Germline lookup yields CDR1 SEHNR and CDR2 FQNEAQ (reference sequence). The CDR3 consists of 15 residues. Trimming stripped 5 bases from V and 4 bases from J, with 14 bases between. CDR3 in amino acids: CASSRAGHITGELFF. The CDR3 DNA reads TGTGCCAGCAGCCGCGCGGGACACATCACCGGGGAGCTGTTTTTT.

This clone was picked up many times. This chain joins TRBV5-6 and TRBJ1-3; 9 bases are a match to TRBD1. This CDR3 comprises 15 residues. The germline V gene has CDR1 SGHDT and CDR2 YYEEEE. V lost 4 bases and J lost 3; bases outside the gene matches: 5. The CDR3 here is CASSRDRAGGNTIYF. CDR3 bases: TGTGCCAGCAGCCGGGACAGGGCGGGTGGAAACACCATATATTTT. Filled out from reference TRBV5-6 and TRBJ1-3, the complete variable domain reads DAGVTQSPTHLIKTRGQQVTLRCSPKSGHDTVSWYQQALGQGPQFIFQYYEEEERQRGNFPDRFSGHQFPNYSSELNVNALLLGDSALYLCASSRDRAGGNTIYFGEGSWLTVV.

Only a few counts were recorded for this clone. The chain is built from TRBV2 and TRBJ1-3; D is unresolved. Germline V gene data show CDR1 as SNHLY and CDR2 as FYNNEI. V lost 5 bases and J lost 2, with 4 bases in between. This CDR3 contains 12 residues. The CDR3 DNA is TGTGCCAGCAGTCCGACTGGAAACACCATATATTTT. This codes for CASSPTGNTIYF.

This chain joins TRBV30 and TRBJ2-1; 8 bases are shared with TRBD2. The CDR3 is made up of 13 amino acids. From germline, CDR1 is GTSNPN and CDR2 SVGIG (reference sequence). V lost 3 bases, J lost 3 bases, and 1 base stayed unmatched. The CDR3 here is CAWSGTSYNEQFF. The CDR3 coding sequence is TGTGCCTGGAGCGGGACTAGCTACAATGAGCAGTTCTTC.